These 30 T cell receptor beta chains were all obtained from the same sample, sequenced in a study of regulatory T cells in long-lasting Graves disease. As for time point: persistent/refractory GD, antithyroid drugs over 5 years with positive TRAb. Construction of the TCR library relied on RNA isolated from PBMCs. Combining iRepertoire HTBI primers with Arm-PCR of CDR3 regions, the authors built TCR beta libraries. MiXCR, applied by TCRdb to the multiplex PCR reads, yields one record per CDR3 protein. Of over 450,000 distinct CDR3 sequences detected, about 22% appear once; the ten largest clones hold more than 6%. This specimen was peripheral blood mononuclear cells (PBMCs), taken when the disease was refractory, from a patient treated with antithyroid drugs. The receptors shown here come from a female donor with Graves disease.

Note on this clonotype: Compared with germline, one end of the junction differs, possibly owing to a read error. This rearrangement joins TRBV7-9 to TRBJ1-1; D remains unclear. The CDR3 runs 14 residues. Germline V gene data show CDR1 as SEHNR and CDR2 as FQNEAQ (reference sequence). CDR3 in DNA: TGTGCCAGCACCTTAGGAGGGCAGGCCACTGAAGCTTTCTTT. This codes for CASTLGGQATEAFF.

The chain employs TRBV10-3 and TRBJ2-7; 7 bases are a match to TRBD1. The CDR3 totals 13 residues. The V gene end was trimmed by 4 bases and the J gene end by 4 bases; junction bases not matched to a gene: 4. In germline, CDR1 is ENHRY, CDR2 SYGVKD. The CDR3: CAISGGRGYEQYF. In nucleotides, the CDR3 is TGTGCCATCAGTGGGGGCAGGGGGTACGAGCAGTACTTC.

In this sample, this clonotype turned up many times. The V and J genes are TRBV6-2 or TRBV6-3 and TRBJ2-7, with 8 nucleotides matching TRBD2. CDR1 MNHEY and CDR2 SVGEGT come from the germline V gene. J lost 6 bases, V lost 0 bases, and 10 bases had no gene match. The length of the CDR3 is 16 residues. The DNA for the CDR3 is TGTGCCAGCAGTTACTCGGGTACTAGCGGAGCCCTCGAGCAGTACTTC. It yields the protein CASSYSGTSGALEQYF.

This clonotype appeared many times. V and J are TRBV28 and TRBJ2-5; 8 bases line up with TRBD2. After removal of 6 bases from V and 1 base from J, the junction contained 13 bases not matched to a gene. Germline loops: CDR1 MDHEN, CDR2 SYDVKM. CDR3 size: 17 residues. In DNA form, the CDR3 reads TGTGCCAGCAGACCAAGCCTGGCGGGGGGCCCCCAAGAGACCCAGTACTTC. Translating gives CASRPSLAGGPQETQYF. Full variable domain (rest looked up from reference TRBV28 and TRBJ2-5): DVKVTQSSRYLVKRTGEKVFLECVQDMDHENMFWYRQDPGLGLRLIYFSYDVKMKEKGDIPEGYSVSREKKERFSLILESASTNQTSMYLCASRPSLAGGPQETQYFGPGTRLLVL.

V usage is TRBV29-1 and J usage is TRBJ1-4; D uncertain. This CDR3 has 15 residues. V lost 4 bases and J 0 bases, leaving 12 bases between the germline ends. Germline-derived CDR1 and CDR2 are SQVTM and ANQGSEA. The CDR3 DNA is TGCAGCGTTGGGCAGCGACTTGCAACTAATGAAAAACTGTTTTTT. Translated: CSVGQRLATNEKLFF.

On this clonotype itself: A much larger clone differs from this one at a single base, so this may be a read error. V and J are TRBV12-3 or TRBV12-4 and TRBJ2-5; no clear D. The CDR3 extends over 13 amino acids. CDR3 DNA: TGTGCCAGCACCCTGCGGATCCAAGCGACCCAGTACTTC. The encoded protein is CASTLRIQATQYF.

In this sample, this clonotype turned up many times. V is TRBV24-1 and J is TRBJ2-5; the D call may be TRBD1 or TRBD2 (5 bases each). CDR3 size: 15 residues. Germline V gives CDR1 KGHDR, CDR2 SFDVKD. V gave up 3 bases and J gave up 5 bases, with 15 bases separating them. The CDR3 protein is CATSDAPGTGETQYF. The CDR3 DNA reads as TGTGCCACCAGTGATGCACCGGGGACCGGGGAGACCCAGTACTTC.

This clonotype was observed a handful of times. This chain uses TRBV13 with TRBJ2-1; 8 bases map to TRBD2. Trimming removed 2 bases from V and 9 bases from J; junction bases left unmatched: 9. CDR1 is PRHDT and CDR2 is FYEKMQ in the germline V gene (reference sequence). This CDR3 contains 15 residues. CDR3 region: CASSLPSGSIGEQFF. CDR3 in DNA: TGTGCCAGCAGCTTACCCAGCGGGAGTATCGGTGAGCAGTTCTTC.

This clonotype was observed at least ten times. This chain joins TRBV3-1 and TRBJ1-2; D remains unclear. This CDR3 has 13 amino acids. The germline V gene encodes CDR1 LGHDT and CDR2 YNNKEL (reference sequence). V was clipped by 0 bases and J by 3 bases, with 5 bases between them. The CDR3 region is CASSQEGYYGYTF. DNA for the CDR3: TGTGCCAGCAGCCAAGAGGGATACTATGGCTACACCTTC. The whole variable domain, remainder taken from reference TRBV3-1 and TRBJ1-2, is DTAVSQTPKYLVTQMGNDKSIKCEQNLGHDTMYWYKQDSKKFLKIMFSYNNKELIINETVPNRFSPKSPDKAHLNLHINSLELGDSAVYFCASSQEGYYGYTFGSGTRLTVV.

This clonotype has a count of ten or more. This chain links TRBV11-2 with TRBJ1-5, with 9 bases identical to TRBD1. The CDR3 contains 16 residues. From germline, CDR1 is SGHAT and CDR2 FQNNGV. Trimming took 5 bases from V and 12 from J; bases not matched to a gene: 17. The CDR3 region is CASSRVGTGPSMGQHF. CDR3 in DNA: TGTGCCAGCAGCCGGGTCGGGACAGGGCCCAGTATGGGCCAGCATTTT.

The V gene is TRBV29-1, the J gene TRBJ1-5; maybe TRBD1 (5 bases). Per germline, CDR1 SQVTM and CDR2 ANQGSEA. The CDR3 loop spans 13 amino acids. V gave up 4 bases and J gave up 3 bases, with 10 bases separating them. The CDR3 loop is CSVGGAFNQPQHF. DNA for the CDR3: TGCAGCGTTGGAGGGGCGTTCAATCAGCCCCAGCATTTT.

V gene TRBV19 combines with J gene TRBJ1-3; D remains ambiguous. Germline CDR1 and CDR2: LNHDA and SQIVND (reference sequence). V lost 3 bases, J lost 5 bases, and 5 bases lay in between. The CDR3 length is 12 residues. CDR3: CASSMYRNTIYF. The CDR3 coding sequence is TGTGCCAGTAGTATGTATAGAAACACCATATATTTT.

V gene TRBV19 combines with J gene TRBJ1-5; 8 bases are shared with TRBD1. Trimming cost V 6 bases and J 5 bases; bases outside gene matches: 9. The germline V gene has CDR1 LNHDA and CDR2 SQIVND (reference sequence). CDR3 length: 15 residues. The CDR3 reads CASRKWDRTDQPQHF. The CDR3 nucleotides read TGTGCCAGTAGGAAATGGGACAGGACAGATCAGCCCCAGCATTTT.

The V call is TRBV6-2 or TRBV6-3, the J call TRBJ2-5; no definite D call. Trimming took off 4 bases at V and 5 bases at J, with 14 bases between the two ends. The CDR3 has 14 residues. Germline values: CDR1 MNHEY, CDR2 SVGEGT. CDR3 protein: CASSSLGYRETQYF. The DNA for the CDR3 is TGTGCCAGCAGTTCGCTGGGTTACCGGGAGACCCAGTACTTC.

This clonotype was counted a few times. The chain employs TRBV14 and TRBJ1-5; D is uncertain. Trimming removed 3 bases at V and 8 bases at J, with 14 bases between. The length of the CDR3 is 14 residues. Germline V gene data show CDR1 as SGHDN and CDR2 as FVKESK. This CDR3 is CASSQGGFGKPQHF. DNA of the CDR3: TGTGCCAGCAGCCAGGGCGGCTTTGGTAAGCCCCAGCATTTT.

This clonotype was observed many times. V and J are TRBV5-1 and TRBJ2-7; no clear D. Germline V gene sequence: CDR1 SGHRS, CDR2 YFSETQ. The CDR3 has 14 residues. Trimming removed 4 bases at V and 1 base at J, with 12 bases between. The chain's CDR3 is CASSPEGSSYEQYF. CDR3 nucleotides: TGCGCCAGCAGCCCCGAAGGGTCTTCCTACGAGCAGTACTTC.

The chain couples TRBV6-1 to TRBJ2-7; D could derive from TRBD1 or TRBD2 (5 bases each). Germline assignment: CDR1 MNHNS and CDR2 SASEGT. The V gene lost 6 bases and the J gene lost 2 bases, with 26 bases spanning the gap. The CDR3 is 18 residues long. The CDR3 loop is CASSPPPYRDRSTYEQYF. DNA of the CDR3: TGTGCCAGCAGCCCCCCCCCTTACCGGGACCGCTCAACCTACGAGCAGTACTTC.

The V call is TRBV29-1, the J call TRBJ1-2; D is perhaps TRBD1 (6 bases). Looked up from germline, CDR1 is SQVTM and CDR2 is ANQGSEA. The CDR3 is 11 residues long. The V and J ends lost 8 bases and 6 bases respectively, with 13 bases between them. The CDR3 reads CSIGTPHGYTF. CDR3 sequence (DNA): TGCAGCATCGGGACACCTCATGGCTACACCTTC.

Notes on this clonotype: A much larger clone differs from this one at a single base, so this may be a read error. As the CDR3 is not closed by the conserved phenylalanine or tryptophan, this likely results from a read error. No DNA is shown, since the ends of the CDR3 on it are uncertain; the CDR3 is the one TCRdb lists. This rearrangement joins TRBV28 to TRBJ2-5; the DNA was not compared with TRBD2, the D call given in the table. CDR1 is MDHEN and CDR2 is SYDVKM in the germline V gene. The CDR3 totals 15 residues, both ends included. The CDR3 is CASSGGGPSGALGTL.

Ten or more counts support this clonotype. The chain joins TRBV28 to TRBJ2-7, with 7 bases lining up with TRBD2. The CDR3 is 14 residues long. J lost 6 bases, V lost 4 bases, and 9 bases had no gene match. Germline lookup yields CDR1 MDHEN and CDR2 SYDVKM. CDR3 DNA sequence: TGTGCCAGCAGTTCATCGGGAGGCCCTAGCGAGCAGTACTTC. Residues: CASSSSGGPSEQYF. Using reference TRBV28 and TRBJ2-7 for the parts outside the CDR3, the full variable domain is DVKVTQSSRYLVKRTGEKVFLECVQDMDHENMFWYRQDPGLGLRLIYFSYDVKMKEKGDIPEGYSVSREKKERFSLILESASTNQTSMYLCASSSSGGPSEQYFGPGTRLTVT.

This clonotype has a count of ten or more. The J gene is TRBJ2-5, the V gene TRBV6-1; D remains unclear. Germline V gene data show CDR1 as MNHNS and CDR2 as SASEGT. The CDR3 totals 15 residues. Deletions cut 0 bases from V and 4 bases from J, with 12 bases between. The CDR3 is CASSEAAAQRETQYF. CDR3 nucleotide sequence: TGTGCCAGCAGTGAAGCGGCAGCACAGAGAGAGACCCAGTACTTC.

There are many counts of this clonotype. The chain carries TRBV3-1 and TRBJ1-1; D not resolved. This CDR3 comprises 15 residues. Germline V gives CDR1 LGHDT, CDR2 YNNKEL (reference sequence). V was trimmed by 4 bases and J by 7 bases, leaving 19 bases between them. The CDR3 spells CASSLSSRSADEAFF. The CDR3 DNA reads TGTGCCAGCAGCCTAAGTTCAAGGTCCGCCGATGAAGCTTTCTTT.

For this clonotype: This likely came from a read error, as a far larger clone is one base away. The V and J genes are TRBV6-4 and TRBJ2-5, with D possibly called TRBD1 or TRBD2 (6 bases each). Germline V CDR1 and CDR2: MRHNA, SNTAGT. Between the trimmed V and J ends, which lost 5 bases and 5 bases, there was a span of 15 bases. The CDR3 has 14 amino acids. This CDR3 reads CASSPEGGEETQYF. In nucleotides, the CDR3 is TGTGCCAGCAGTCCCGAGGGGGGAGAGGAGACCCAGTACTTC.

The sample holds many counts of this clonotype. This chain joins TRBV24-1 and TRBJ2-7; D gene unclear. V was shortened by 3 bases and J by 3 bases, with 8 bases between the two germline ends. The CDR3 is made up of 13 amino acids. CDR1 and CDR2 from the germline V gene are KGHDR and SFDVKD. Written as DNA, the CDR3 is TGTGCCACCAGTGATGCAATGTACTACGAGCAGTACTTC. This encodes CATSDAMYYEQYF.

As regards this clonotype: This may come from a read error, since a much larger clone is one base off. This chain uses TRBV11-2 with TRBJ2-7; 8 bases agree with TRBD1. From germline, CDR1 is SGHAT and CDR2 FQNNGV. The CDR3 runs 16 residues. The CDR3 spells CASSLLNRGAWYGQYF. The CDR3 bases are TGTGCCAGCAGCTTACTAAACAGGGGGGCTTGGTACGGGCAGTACTTC.

At least ten counts were recorded for this clonotype. The chain links TRBV30 to TRBJ2-7; tentative D call: TRBD1 (5 bases). CDR3 size: 13 residues. The germline V gene encodes CDR1 GTSNPN and CDR2 SVGIG (reference sequence). V lost 4 bases, J lost 4 bases, and 14 bases lay in between. As DNA, the CDR3 is TGTGCCTGGAACCAGGGTCGGTCATACGAGCAGTACTTC. This encodes CAWNQGRSYEQYF.

In its sample, this clonotype was seen a few times. The gene calls are TRBV3-1 and TRBJ1-6, with 7 bases lining up with TRBD1. Trimming cost V 0 bases and J 9 bases; bases outside gene matches: 5. There are 15 residues in the CDR3. Per germline, CDR1 LGHDT and CDR2 YNNKEL (reference sequence). The CDR3: CASSQEGSGGSPLHF. DNA of the CDR3: TGTGCCAGCAGCCAAGAAGGGTCAGGGGGTTCACCCCTCCACTTT. The full variable domain, rest sourced from reference TRBV3-1 and TRBJ1-6, is DTAVSQTPKYLVTQMGNDKSIKCEQNLGHDTMYWYKQDSKKFLKIMFSYNNKELIINETVPNRFSPKSPDKAHLNLHINSLELGDSAVYFCASSQEGSGGSPLHFGNGTRLTVT.

This clonotype was seen at least ten times. The chain recombines TRBV6-1 with TRBJ1-2; D possibly corresponds to TRBD1 (5 bases). The CDR3 runs 13 residues. V shed 5 bases and J shed 4 bases, with 11 bases lying between them. The V gene's germline CDR1 is MNHNS and CDR2 SASEGT. In nucleotides, the CDR3 is TGTGCCAGCAGTCCTCAGGGTTTCTATGGCTACACCTTC. This codes for CASSPQGFYGYTF.

This clonotype was observed a few times. The chain uses TRBV20-1 and TRBJ2-7; D is unresolved. Germline assignment: CDR1 DFQATT and CDR2 SNEGSKA (reference sequence). This CDR3 has 14 residues. Trimming took 2 bases from V and 2 from J, leaving 13 bases between them. In DNA form, the CDR3 reads TGCAGTGCTAGAAACCAGGACGGTCCCTACGAGCAGTACTTC. It yields the protein CSARNQDGPYEQYF.

The rearrangement uses TRBV3-1 and TRBJ2-7; D remains ambiguous. The germline gives CDR1 LGHDT, CDR2 YNNKEL (reference sequence). V lost 4 bases and J lost 6, with 10 bases in between. The CDR3 loop spans 12 amino acids. In nucleotides, the CDR3 is TGTGCCAGCAGCCTGGAACTATCCGAGCAGTACTTC. It codes for CASSLELSEQYF.